This T cell receptor (beta chain) emerged from a study of blood T cell repertoires in COVID-19. The protocol was immunoSEQ multiplex PCR, while the TCRdb copy is restricted to in-frame clones and leaves out a portion. Of 250,000 to 300,000 clones listed, 65% to 90% are singletons. Trimming removed 6 bases from V and 6 bases from J; junction bases left unmatched: 4. Germline lookup yields CDR1 SNHLY and CDR2 FYNNEI. CDR3 length: 14 amino acids. This receptor was identified in a middle-aged man with active or convalescent COVID-19. Sequencing was carried out using peripheral blood. The chain uses TRBV2 and TRBJ2-3, with 12 bases aligning to TRBD2. The CDR3 DNA sequence: TGTGCCAGCAGCCTAGCGGGAGGGCGGGATACGCAGTATTTT. Its translation is CASSLAGGRDTQYF.